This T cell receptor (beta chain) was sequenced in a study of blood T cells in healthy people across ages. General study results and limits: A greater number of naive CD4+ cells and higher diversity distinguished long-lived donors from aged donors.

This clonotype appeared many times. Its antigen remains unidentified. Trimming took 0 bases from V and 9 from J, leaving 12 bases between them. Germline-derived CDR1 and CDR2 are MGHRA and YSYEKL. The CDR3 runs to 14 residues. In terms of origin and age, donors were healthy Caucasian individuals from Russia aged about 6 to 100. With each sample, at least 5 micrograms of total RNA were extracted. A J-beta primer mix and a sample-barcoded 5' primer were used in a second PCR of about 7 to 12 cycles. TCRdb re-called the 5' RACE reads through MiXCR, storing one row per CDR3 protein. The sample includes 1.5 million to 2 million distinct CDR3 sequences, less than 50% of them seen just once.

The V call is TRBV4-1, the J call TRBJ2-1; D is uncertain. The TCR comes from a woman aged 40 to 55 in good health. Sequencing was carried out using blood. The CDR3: CASSQEKIRPEQFF. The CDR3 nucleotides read TGCGCCAGCAGCCAAGAGAAAATACGTCCTGAGCAGTTCTTC.